The 8 T cell receptor beta chains below were found in one sample sequenced in a study of blood T cell repertoires in COVID-19 (dated by TCRdb to the early 2020s). The library was produced with the immunoSEQ multiplex PCR assay. TCRdb mirrors the immuneACCESS table, restricted to in-frame sequences. Some clones are absent from its copies; in checked studies, under half trace to an unresolved V gene, and the reason for the others is unknown. In all, the sample holds 250,000 to 300,000 clones, and 91% of those were seen once. Jointly, the top ten make up approximately 1.3% of the sample. The sample was PBMCs or T cells enriched from blood (not recorded which). The receptor source for this set is a human donor in a cohort exposed to, infected with or recovered from COVID-19 (not recorded which). The donor label of this sample is uncertain.

This clone appeared a few times. The germline gene is not matched at one end of the junction; a read error may be the cause. The V gene is TRBV27, the J gene TRBJ2-2; a weak D match, TRBD1 (5 bases). The CDR3 spans 14 residues. Germline V gene sequence: CDR1 MNHEY, CDR2 SMNVEV (reference sequence). This CDR3 is CASSPTVFTRELFF. DNA for the CDR3: TGTGCCAGCAGCCCGACAGTTTTCACCAGGGAGCTGTTTTTT.

V gene TRBV30 combines with J gene TRBJ1-1, with TRBD1 as a possible D gene (5 bases). The CDR3 runs to 12 residues. The V gene's germline CDR1 is GTSNPN and CDR2 SVGIG (reference sequence). Trimming took off 4 bases at V and 5 bases at J, with 11 bases between the two ends. Here the CDR3 reads CAWNQGGTEAFF. The CDR3 nucleotides are TGTGCCTGGAACCAGGGAGGAACTGAAGCTTTCTTT. Supplemented by reference TRBV30 and TRBJ1-1, the full variable domain reads SQTIHQWPATLVQPVGSPLSLECTVEGTSNPNLYWYRQAAGRGLQLLFYSVGIGQISSEVPQNLSASRPQDRQFILSSKKLLLSDSGFYLCAWNQGGTEAFFGQGTRLTVV.

The CDR3 nucleotides are TGCGCCAGCAGCTTGGGAGTTACCGGGGAGCTGTTTTTT. Protein: CASSLGVTGELFF. This rearrangement joins TRBV5-1 to TRBJ2-2; no reliable D call. Germline loops: CDR1 SGHRS, CDR2 YFSETQ. Deletions cut 0 bases from V and 5 bases from J, with 5 bases between. The CDR3 is 13 amino acids. Looking up the rest from reference TRBV5-1 and TRBJ2-2 gives the full variable domain: KAGVTQTPRYLIKTRGQQVTLSCSPISGHRSVSWYQQTPGQGLQFLFEYFSETQRNKGNFPGRFSGRQFSNSRSEMNVSTLELGDSALYLCASSLGVTGELFFGEGSRLTVL.

This chain links TRBV13 with TRBJ1-6, with 7 positions matching TRBD1. Per germline, CDR1 PRHDT and CDR2 FYEKMQ (reference sequence). V trimming: 5 bases; J trimming: 4 bases; junction bases outside the gene matches: 2. The CDR3 is 14 amino acids. CDR3 residues: CASSPGQYNSPLHF. The CDR3 DNA follows: TGTGCCAGCAGCCCGGGACAGTATAATTCACCCCTCCACTTT.

This clone was counted only a few times. The genes are TRBV5-1 and TRBJ2-6; 14 bases map to TRBD2. The germline gives CDR1 SGHRS, CDR2 YFSETQ. This CDR3 has 21 residues. The junction had 12 bases not matched to a gene; V was cut back by 4 bases and J by 0 bases. The DNA for the CDR3 is TGCGCCAGCAGCCCGAGACTAGCGGGGGGGCGGTCCTCCTCTGGGGCCAACGTCCTGACTTTC. Encoded protein: CASSPRLAGGRSSSGANVLTF.

This clone showed up just once. The chain carries TRBV2 and TRBJ2-1, with 11 positions matching TRBD2. The CDR3 sequence is 16 residues long. V trimming: 4 bases; J trimming: 6 bases; junction bases outside the gene matches: 8. The germline V gene has CDR1 SNHLY and CDR2 FYNNEI. Here the CDR3 reads CASSALSGGAINEQFF. CDR3 nucleotide sequence: TGTGCCAGCAGTGCTCTTAGCGGGGGGGCCATCAATGAGCAGTTCTTC.

The chain carries TRBV11-2 and TRBJ1-1, with D possibly matching TRBD1 (6 bases). The CDR3 loop spans 12 amino acids. Per germline, CDR1 SGHAT and CDR2 FQNNGV. The V end was cut by 6 bases, the J end by 6 bases, with 11 bases between. CDR3 sequence: CASRGGMSEAFF. In DNA form, the CDR3 reads TGTGCCAGCAGAGGGGGAATGTCTGAAGCTTTCTTT.

This clone was counted a single time. This chain links TRBV10-2 with TRBJ1-4, with a tentative D call TRBD1 (5 bases). The germline V gene has CDR1 WSHSY and CDR2 SAAADI. There are 13 residues in the CDR3. Trimming took 3 bases from V and 8 from J, leaving 10 bases between them. For the CDR3, the DNA is TGCGCCAGCAGTGACAGGGCCGAGGAAAAACTGTTTTTT. It specifies CASSDRAEEKLFF.